This section outlines one T cell receptor (beta chain) sequence together with its context. This clone's antigen is unknown. The input lacks base qualities; no much larger clone sits a single base away. This specimen belongs to a study of coeliac disease (dated by TCRdb to 2021 to 2024). Notes on the research overall: Coeliac patients were categorised as having newly diagnosed active disease, refractory coeliac disease type I, or disease controlled by a gluten-free diet. TRB sequencing was successfully performed on samples from around 30 subjects, among which about two dozen paired bulk unsorted intraepithelial and lamina propria cell samples were included. Refractory coeliac disease type I meant no response to a gluten-free diet for more than 12 months, together with immunophenotypically normal intraepithelial cells. Because high-resolution HLA typing was not available, biased TRBV7-2 usage was queried as a proof of principle. Next-generation sequencing of rearranged TRB and TRG CDR3 regions was applied to small intestinal lymphocyte fractions from coeliac and non-coeliac patients. A total of roughly 30 patients took part in the full study: 22 had serologically confirmed coeliac disease and 8 were controls with non-small intestinal disorders. The aim was to characterise TR repertoires of small intestinal T cells in active, refractory type I and gluten-free-diet-treated coeliac disease.

For CDR1 and CDR2, the germline V gene lists MNHEY and SVGAGI. V is cut by 5 bases and J by 4 bases, and the space between the germline ends is 11 bases. The CDR3 holds 14 amino acids from the cysteine to the phenylalanine. Only the CDR3 DNA is retained, 42 bases long and in frame from the first base. Here is what the overall study found, with its caveats: TRB repertoires were found to be largely private, with most amino acid sequences unique to one sample, and no significant difference in V-gene usage was found between disease groups. The separation of intraepithelial from lamina propria cells did not yield high-purity fractions, so cross-contamination between compartments was possible. Compared with controls, active coeliac intraepithelial and lamina propria samples had TRB and TRG repertoires of lower clonality, which suggests that diverse T cells were recruited. The authors judged the approach to be unsuitable for unbiased detection of gliadin-specific T cells, because gliadin-specific T cells are scarce and rarely shared between patients.

Libraries were made using the immunoSEQ multiplex PCR assay. The TR loci were subjected to amplification by multiplexed PCR, for which V gene segments served as targets of the forward primers and J gene segments as targets of the reverse primers. The amplified CDR3 regions were sequenced using the Illumina HiSeq System. Per the source publication's procedure: Closely related reads were merged with a nearest-neighbour algorithm so that PCR and sequencing errors were removed and data were collapsed into unique sequences. Repertoires were summarised in terms of clonality and T cell density, with T cell density defined as TR molecules per amount of genomic DNA input. Public TRs were defined as CDR3 amino acid sequences in at least 80% of unsorted samples, then tested for differential abundance between coeliac and control samples. Disease-group differences in clonality and density were tested with Kruskal-Wallis tests followed by Dunn post-tests. TCRdb provides this immuneACCESS table in a form limited to in-frame rearrangements. Some clones are lacking; in checked studies, under half of them reflect an unresolved V gene, and why the rest are absent is not known. V and J calls and clone size are given by that table; D and trimming were obtained from the DNA. Within this sample are 3,000 to 4,000 clones, with 69% of them counted one time only. Approximately 8% of the sample is taken by the ten largest.

Cells were frozen in aliquots of a few hundred thousand in DMSO/FBS in liquid nitrogen, and a single aliquot from each fraction was used for sequencing. Endoscopy and small intestinal biopsy were performed in all 30 or so patients in the study. Intraepithelial cells were released from biopsies by stirring for one hour at 37 degrees C in RPMI containing EGTA, MgCl2 and 1% FBS. The Qiagen DNeasy blood extraction kit was used to extract genomic DNA from the frozen unsorted cell fractions. The TCR comes from a man aged 25-40 years with celiac disease. Recombination joined TRBV6-5 with TRBJ2-2, with the D gene call left open. Sequencing was done on a sample of intraepithelial lymphocytes from the gut. What the cell subset or site label conveys for this sample: intraepithelial cell (IEC) fraction of small intestinal biopsy. CDR3 reads: CASSPNRGTGELFF. The bases read TGTGCCAGCAGTCCGAACCGAGGCACCGGGGAGCTGTTTTTT.